The clone carrying this TCR beta chain was seen a single time. No antigen is known for it. The entry originates in a study of a mutant IDH1 vaccine in newly diagnosed glioma. The overall study: Before enrollment, the patients had been treated with radiotherapy alone, temozolomide alone, or both together. Most of them had received both.

The CDR3 has 13 amino acids. Trimming cost V 3 bases and J 7 bases, with 12 bases left between them. Germline CDR1 and CDR2: LNHDA and SQIVND (reference sequence). The time point here: week 23, last vaccination. One vaccine dose held 300 ug of mutant IDH1 20-mer peptide and came with topical imiquimod. TCRdb's table, derived via immunoSEQ multiplex PCR, lists solely in-frame clones and lacks some. The sample holds approximately 41,000 clones, under 95% seen once. This rearrangement joins TRBV19 to TRBJ1-2, with D maybe TRBD1 (6 bases). Here the sequenced sample was PBMCs, taken from a glioma patient whose treatment included an IDH1 peptide vaccine. The TCR originated in a man aged 50 to 60 with glioma. The CDR3 loop reads CASSIQQGSGYTF. The CDR3 DNA reads TGTGCCAGTAGTATCCAACAGGGTTCTGGCTACACCTTC.